Below, 14 T cell receptor delta chains from the same sample are listed, as sequenced in a study of gamma-delta T cells after stem cell transplantation. TCRdb re-analyzed the RT-PCR reads via CATT. Among more than 1,500 delta-chain clones listed, 20% to 25% were seen once. The sample taken for sequencing was gamma-delta T cells. Receptor source: a human donor. It is not recorded whose cells these are; they may come from a transplant donor.

The chain has TRDV3 and TRDJ1, with TRDD3 identical over 7 bases. CDR1 is TVYSNPD and CDR2 is GDNSRS in the germline V gene (reference sequence). This CDR3 comprises 15 residues. J was trimmed by 8 bases and V by 4 bases; bases with no gene match: 19. This CDR3 is CACPTCLRTGEKLIF. In DNA, the CDR3 is TGTGCCTGCCCGACCTGCCTACGTACTGGGGAAAAACTCATCTTT.

For this clone: A much larger clone lies one base from this, so it may be a read error. The identical CDR3 is also encoded by other nucleotide sequences in the sample. The CDR3 loop is CACDTVSNTDKLIF. The CDR3 nucleotides read TGTGCCTGTGACACCGTGAGTAACACCGATAAACTCATCTTT. This chain joins TRDV2 and TRDJ1, with D unresolved. V lost 0 bases and J lost 0, with 7 bases in between. The germline gives CDR1 GEAIGNYY, CDR2 EKD. The CDR3 is 14 amino acids.

The rearrangement links TRDV1 to TRDJ1; D possibly corresponds to TRDD2 (9 bases). CDR3 size: 25 residues. Germline assignment: CDR1 TSWWSYY and CDR2 QGS. The V gene lost 4 bases and the J gene lost 0 bases, with 42 bases spanning the gap. CDR3 amino acids: CALGAHLPTAKILLGARADTDKLIF. In DNA, the CDR3 is TGTGCTCTTGGGGCCCACCTTCCTACGGCGAAAATATTACTGGGGGCCCGGGCAGACACCGATAAACTCATCTTT.

This clone is medium-sized. Other DNA sequences in this sample translate to the same CDR3. The gene calls are TRDV2 and TRDJ1, with 8 bases aligning to TRDD3. Per the germline V gene, CDR1 is GEAIGNYY and CDR2 is EKD. The trim removed 0 bases at V and 0 bases at J, leaving 8 bases unmatched. This CDR3 has 17 residues. The CDR3 DNA follows: TGTGCCTGTGACACCGTCGAGCTGGGGGACTACACCGATAAACTCATCTTT. This translates into CACDTVELGDYTDKLIF.

Regarding this clone: A far larger clone is just one base off, so this is likely a read error. The chain recombines TRDV2 with TRDJ1, with D hard to call. Germline assignment: CDR1 GEAIGNYY and CDR2 EKD. This CDR3 has 16 residues. The CDR3 DNA is TGTGCCTATGACCCCATTGAGGGGTGGTTTGGAGATAAACTCATCTTT. Its translation is CAYDPIEGWFGDKLIF.

The chain links TRDV1 to TRDJ1; the match to TRDD3 covers 12 bases. With 4 bases clipped from V and 0 bases from J, the junction kept 24 bases outside the gene matches. Germline-derived CDR1 and CDR2 are TSWWSYY and QGS. This CDR3 spans 23 amino acids. CDR3 bases: TGTGCTCTTGGGGCTAACCGGCAGGGTCCTGGGGGATACGCAAAGAAGTACACCGATAAACTCATCTTT. Its protein product is CALGANRQGPGGYAKKYTDKLIF.

The rearrangement joins TRDV2 to TRDJ3; 11 bases match TRDD3. The CDR3 sequence is 20 residues long. Per germline, CDR1 GEAIGNYY and CDR2 EKD. With 1 base clipped from V and 0 bases from J, the junction kept 7 bases outside the gene matches. The CDR3 DNA follows: TGTGCCTGTGACACTCTGGGGGATACTGGGAGCTCCTGGGACACCCGACAGATGTTTTTC. It yields the protein CACDTLGDTGSSWDTRQMFF.

In its sample, this clone is large. The genes are TRAV29/DV5 and TRDJ1, with TRDD3 matching over 8 bases. This CDR3 is 18 amino acids long. J was trimmed by 0 bases and V by 3 bases; bases with no gene match: 16. Germline CDR1 reads NSMFDY; CDR2 reads ISSIKDK. In DNA, the CDR3 is TGTGCAGCAAACTTGGGGTTGGGGGATCTTCCCGACACCGATAAACTCATCTTT. Encoded protein: CAANLGLGDLPDTDKLIF.

By sample fraction, this clone is large. Other DNA variants within this sample encode the same CDR3. This chain connects TRDV2 to TRDJ1; D may be TRDD3 (6 bases). Trimming took off 2 bases at V and 2 bases at J, with 20 bases between the two ends. CDR3 size: 17 residues. The germline gives CDR1 GEAIGNYY, CDR2 EKD. In DNA form, the CDR3 reads TGTGCCTGTGACAAAGTCGGCAAGTTAGGGGATACCGATAAACTCATCTTT. This encodes CACDKVGKLGDTDKLIF.

With respect to this clone: With a much larger clone just one base away, this may be a read error. Other nucleotide sequences in the sample specify the same CDR3. This sequence joins TRDV2 and TRDJ1; no reliable D call. The CDR3 is 14 residues long. Germline V lookup: CDR1 GEAIGNYY, CDR2 EKD. The V end lost 3 bases, the J end lost 2 bases, and 12 bases lay between the germline ends. The CDR3: CACDSVQLTDKLIF. The CDR3 coding sequence is TGTGCCTGTGACTCCGTCCAGTTGACCGATAAACTCATCTTT.

By sample fraction, this clone is medium-sized (0.01 to 0.1%). The J gene is TRDJ1, the V gene TRDV2; 13 nucleotides match TRDD3. The trim removed 3 bases at V and 0 bases at J, leaving 9 bases unmatched. The CDR3 contains 18 residues. CDR1 and CDR2 from the germline V gene are GEAIGNYY and EKD. CDR3 nucleotide sequence: TGTGCCTGTGACCCAATACTGGGGGATACGCCGTACACCGATAAACTCATCTTT. It is translated as CACDPILGDTPYTDKLIF.

V and J are TRDV1 and TRDJ1; TRDD3 matches 7 bases. V was clipped by 0 bases and J by 7 bases; unmatched bases: 14. The CDR3 covers 17 residues. The germline V gene has CDR1 TSWWSYY and CDR2 QGS. The CDR3 spells CALGELVLGVLRGKLIF. The CDR3 DNA reads TGTGCTCTTGGGGAACTCGTCCTGGGGGTCCTCCGTGGTAAACTCATCTTT.

This clone is termed medium-sized. CDR3 loop: CACDRLESDKLIF. The CDR3 region has the DNA TGTGCCTGTGATCGATTGGAATCCGATAAACTCATCTTT. The chain carries TRDV2 and TRDJ1, with D hard to call. The CDR3 is made up of 13 amino acids. CDR1 GEAIGNYY and CDR2 EKD come from the germline V gene. The V end lost 4 bases, the J end lost 3 bases, and 11 bases lay between the germline ends.

This clone ranks as large (0.1 to 1%). The V gene is TRDV2, the J gene TRDJ1, with 7 bases fitting TRDD3. CDR1 GEAIGNYY and CDR2 EKD come from the germline V gene. This CDR3 is built from 17 residues. Trimming cost V 3 bases and J 0 bases; bases outside gene matches: 12. CDR3 loop: CACDSVGSGGHTDKLIF. The CDR3 DNA sequence: TGTGCCTGTGACTCGGTGGGTAGTGGGGGACACACCGATAAACTCATCTTT.